The sequence of this TCR beta chain was determined in a study of T cell repertoires in ileal Crohn's disease. General study findings and limits: All patients with clonality above 26.8% had endoscopic recurrence.

A note on this clone: The target antigen is unknown.

Produced via immunoSEQ multiplex PCR; TCRdb's table is partial and in-frame only. The sample records approximately 12,000 clones, about 76% being singletons. Patients were adults with ileal or ileocolonic Crohn's disease needing resection. This clonotype originated in an adult with Crohn's disease. Sequencing was done on a sample of ileal tissue.

The CDR3 region is CASSRDSFYEQYF. The DNA for the CDR3 is TGTGCCAGCAGTCGGGACAGTTTCTACGAGCAGTACTTC. The gene calls are TRBV5-4 and TRBJ2-5; 7 bases match TRBD1. The J call is doubtful: the DNA matches TRBJ2-7 better. Germline CDR1 reads SGHNT; CDR2 reads YYREEE (reference sequence). CDR3 length: 13 residues.